This T cell receptor beta chain came from a study of blood T cell repertoires in COVID-19. Assay used: immunoSEQ multiplex PCR; TCRdb lists only in-frame clones, some missing. Found here are 98,000 or so clones, around 81% of them singletons; the top ten hold approximately 4.1%. V dropped 3 bases and J dropped 2 bases, with 4 bases sitting between them. This CDR3 has 12 residues. Germline V gene lookup returns CDR1 MGHDK and CDR2 SYGVNS. The receptor comes from an older woman with acute or convalescent COVID-19. V is TRBV25-1 and J is TRBJ1-1, with no clear D. Sequencing used peripheral blood. The CDR3 sequence is CASSDRNTEAFF. DNA of the CDR3: TGTGCCAGCAGTGACCGTAACACTGAAGCTTTCTTT.